Following are 3 T cell receptor beta chains from one sample sequenced in a study of vaccination and CD4 T cells after COVID-19 (dated by TCRdb to about 2022). The treatment or condition label, as the study defines it: roughly 10-day PBMC culture with coronavirus spike peptide pools or control peptides (ViraFEST assay). CD4+ T cells from unexposed donors were collected before the COVID-19 pandemic (2011-2018). Library method: PCR. The instrument given in TCRdb is Illumina iSeq 100. DNA from cultured CD4+ T cells was subjected to TCR sequencing with the Oncomine TCR Beta short-read assay at the Johns Hopkins FTIC core. The QIAamp micro DNA kit was used to extract genomic DNA from the cultured CD4+ T cells. TCRdb ran its own pipeline on the public reads, namely fastp trimming at Q25 and MiXCR clone calling, and kept in-frame beta chains. Entries that share a CDR3 protein sequence are merged under the most common genes and DNA. The sample table shows roughly 10,000 distinct CDR3 sequences, and less than 45% are seen once. The ten largest account for 15% to 20% of the sample.

No antigens are known for them. The sample comprised CD4+ T cells from blood, cultured in vitro. These receptor sequences come from a human donor in good health.

This rearrangement joins TRBV28 to TRBJ2-3, with 8 bases fitting TRBD1. Germline V gives CDR1 MDHEN, CDR2 SYDVKM. The V segment lost 4 bases and the J segment 5 bases; nucleotides outside the gene matches: 11. The CDR3 has 16 amino acids. CDR3 DNA sequence: TGTGCCAGCAGTTCTACAGGGGGTAGGGAGATAGATACGCAGTATTTT. Translation gives CASSSTGGREIDTQYF.

The chain couples TRBV20-1 to TRBJ2-5, with no clear D. This CDR3 contains 13 residues. Per the germline V gene, CDR1 is DFQATT and CDR2 is SNEGSKA (reference sequence). Trimming removed 3 bases from V and 1 base from J, with 9 bases in between. The CDR3 reads CSASLVVQETQYF. CDR3 bases: TGCAGTGCTAGCCTAGTAGTCCAAGAGACCCAGTACTTC.

The chain is built from TRBV19 and TRBJ1-1; D is perhaps TRBD1 (6 bases). Germline V gene data show CDR1 as LNHDA and CDR2 as SQIVND (reference sequence). The CDR3 runs 14 residues. V was shortened by 6 bases and J by 0 bases, with 11 bases between the two germline ends. CDR3 in amino acids: CASSLGGLNTEAFF. Here the CDR3 DNA reads TGTGCCAGTAGCCTCGGGGGCCTGAACACTGAAGCTTTCTTT.